Listed below are T cell receptor beta chains from one sample, sequenced in a study of shared clonotypes between healthy human individuals. TCRdb keeps only in-frame clones here, not all; method: immunoSEQ multiplex PCR. The sample contains roughly 2.2 million clones, just over 90% of which appear only once. Sequencing was carried out using naive CD4+ T cells from PBMCs. The source is a man younger than 30 in good health. Some clones in this sample may be carry-over from other donors' samples. The CDR3 runs from the conserved cysteine through the conserved F or W. A D gene is named only where the DNA matches it firmly. Clone size is given for some rows only: seen once, a few or many times, or a class if the clone is expanded.

- - TRBJ1-4 TRBV6-1 CASRGASLKLFF TGTGCCAGCAGGGGGGCCTCCCTAAAACTGTTTTTT
- - TRBJ1-1 TRBV6-6 CASRHDGPNTEAFF TGTGCCAGCCGACATGACGGGCCTAACACTGAAGCTTTCTTT
- - TRBJ1-2 TRBV18 CASSPGTNYGYTF TGTGCCAGCTCACCCGGGACTAACTATGGCTACACCTTC
TRBD2 - TRBJ2-5 TRBV5-4 CASSPGPSGRAQETQYF TGTGCCAGCAGCCCGGGGCCTAGCGGGAGGGCCCAAGAGACCCAGTACTTC
TRBD1 - TRBJ2-7 TRBV18 CASSLGQGNEQYF TGTGCCAGCTCCCTGGGACAGGGGAACGAGCAGTACTTC
- - TRBJ1-1 TRBV28 CASSLLSGVTEAFF TGTGCCAGCAGTTTATTATCAGGGGTGACTGAAGCTTTCTTT
- - TRBJ2-1 TRBV5-4 CASSLRSSYNEQFF TGTGCCAGCAGCTTGCGGAGCTCCTACAATGAGCAGTTCTTC
- - TRBJ1-6 TRBV28 CASRKGAGNNSPLHF TGTGCCAGCCGTAAAGGGGCAGGCAATAATTCACCCCTCCACTTT
- - TRBJ2-7 TRBV18 CASSPKRPSLSYEQYF TGTGCCAGCTCACCAAAGCGCCCCAGTCTGTCCTACGAGCAGTACTTC
- - TRBJ1-5 TRBV23-1 CASNPAGTPDPYSNQPQHF TGCGCCAGCAATCCGGCCGGGACACCGGATCCCTATAGCAATCAGCCCCAGCATTTT
- - TRBJ2-3 TRBV12-5 CASGSPPGAQYF TGTGCTAGTGGTTCCCCCCCGGGGGCGCAGTATTTT
- few TRBJ1-5 TRBV19 CASSTGFGNQPQHF TGTGCCAGTTCCACAGGGTTTGGCAATCAGCCCCAGCATTTT
- - TRBJ1-5 TRBV6-1 CASSVPPGNQPQHF TGTGCCAGCAGTGTTCCCCCGGGAAATCAGCCCCAGCATTTT
- - TRBJ1-1 TRBV28 CASSPAGVFGGAKAEAFF TGTGCCAGCAGCCCCGCTGGGGTTTTTGGAGGGGCGAAGGCTGAAGCTTTCTTT
- - TRBJ1-1 TRBV5-6 CASIQLQGRGGTEAFF TGTGCCAGCATCCAGCTGCAGGGCAGGGGAGGGACTGAAGCTTTCTTT
- - TRBJ2-7 TRBV2 CASSDVTDGSYEQYF TGTGCCAGCAGTGATGTTACGGACGGCTCCTACGAGCAGTACTTC
- - TRBJ1-4 TRBV7-8 CASSPSRGSGEKLFF TGTGCCAGCAGCCCTAGTCGAGGGTCGGGAGAAAAACTGTTTTTT
- - TRBJ2-4 TRBV27 CASSFSGAKNIQYF TGTGCCAGCAGTTTTTCAGGAGCCAAAAACATTCAGTACTTC
- - TRBJ2-5 TRBV6-6 CASSPQGETQYF TGTGCCAGCAGCCCACAGGGAGAGACCCAGTACTTC
- - TRBJ2-7 TRBV7-2 CASSSSSRGPYEQYF TGTGCCAGCAGCTCCTCGTCCAGGGGCCCCTACGAGCAGTACTTC
- - TRBJ1-3 TRBV11-3 CASSWAQGKGRNTIYF TGTGCCAGCAGCTGGGCACAGGGTAAAGGTCGGAACACCATATATTTT
TRBD2 - TRBJ2-1 TRBV5-4 CASNIVAGAGNEQFF TGTGCCAGCAACATTGTAGCGGGGGCCGGCAATGAGCAGTTCTTC
- - TRBJ2-3 TRBV5-1 CASSLGDPADTQYF TGCGCCAGCAGCTTGGGGGACCCCGCAGATACGCAGTATTTT
TRBD1 - TRBJ2-1 TRBV28 CASSSSGTDYNEQFF TGTGCCAGCAGTTCCTCCGGGACAGATTACAATGAGCAGTTCTTC
TRBD2 - TRBJ2-1 TRBV7-2 CASSLVRTSGRNEQFF TGTGCCAGCAGCTTAGTTCGGACTAGCGGGAGGAATGAGCAGTTCTTC
TRBD1 - TRBJ1-1 TRBV28 CASSRTGLQAFF TGTGCCAGCAGTCGGACAGGATTACAAGCTTTCTTT
- - TRBJ2-1 TRBV7-3 CASSLTRGTEQFF TGTGCCAGCAGCTTAACACGGGGGACTGAGCAGTTCTTC
- - TRBJ2-7 TRBV6-5 CASSYSTGQGPYEQYF TGTGCCAGCAGTTACTCGACCGGGCAGGGTCCCTACGAGCAGTACTTC
- - TRBJ2-7 TRBV15 CATSREGGEQYF TGTGCCACCAGCAGAGAGGGCGGCGAGCAGTACTTC
TRBD1 few TRBJ1-2 TRBV7-3 CASSLMGTGEGYTF TGTGCCAGCAGCTTAATGGGGACAGGGGAAGGCTACACCTTC
- - TRBJ1-1 TRBV28 CASGHHQGDTEAFF TGTGCCAGCGGCCATCACCAGGGAGACACTGAAGCTTTCTTT
- - TRBJ1-2 TRBV5-1 CASSLAGPRHGYTF TGCGCCAGCAGCCTGGCGGGTCCCAGGCATGGCTACACCTTC
- - TRBJ2-1 TRBV5-4 CASSLVPGNEQFF TGTGCCAGCAGCTTGGTCCCAGGAAATGAGCAGTTCTTC
TRBD2 - TRBJ2-1 TRBV7-3 CASSWGLAGGLRYNEQFF TGTGCCAGCAGCTGGGGACTAGCGGGAGGGCTCAGATACAATGAGCAGTTCTTC
- once TRBJ1-4 TRBV7-9 CASSSTDFFATNEKLFF TGTGCCAGCAGCTCTACGGATTTCTTTGCAACTAATGAAAAACTGTTTTTT
- - TRBJ2-5 TRBV29-1 CSVVLRGGETQYF TGCAGCGTTGTTTTGAGGGGGGGAGAGACCCAGTACTTC
- - TRBJ1-5 TRBV9 CASSVDPTGNQPQHF TGTGCCAGCAGCGTAGACCCAACAGGGAATCAGCCCCAGCATTTT
- once TRBJ1-1 TRBV5-6 CASSLEGFGEAFF TGTGCCAGCAGCCTAGAGGGTTTTGGTGAAGCTTTCTTT
- - TRBJ2-7 TRBV19 CASSINNYEQYF TGTGCCAGTAGTATCAATAACTACGAGCAGTACTTC
- once TRBJ2-2 TRBV29-1 CSVDANTGELFF TGCAGCGTTGATGCAAACACCGGGGAGCTGTTTTTT
TRBD2 - TRBJ2-2 TRBV14 CASSPWTSGDTGELFF TGTGCCAGCAGCCCCTGGACTAGCGGGGATACCGGGGAGCTGTTTTTT
- - TRBJ1-3 TRBV10-3 CAIWKGIGHGNTIYF TGTGCCATCTGGAAGGGAATCGGGCACGGAAACACCATATATTTT
- - TRBJ2-7 TRBV28 CASSLRSGLSYEQYF TGTGCCAGCAGTTTGAGGTCAGGGCTCTCCTACGAGCAGTACTTC
TRBD2 - TRBJ2-1 TRBV7-2 CASSSTPGSGRAYNEQFF TGTGCCAGCAGCTCCACCCCCGGTAGCGGGAGGGCATACAATGAGCAGTTCTTC
- - TRBJ1-2 TRBV2 CASSGTAYGYTF TGTGCCAGCTCCGGGACGGCATATGGCTACACCTTC
TRBD1 once TRBJ2-1 TRBV5-1 CASSPTGVNEQFF TGCGCCAGCAGCCCGACAGGGGTCAATGAGCAGTTCTTC
TRBD2 - TRBJ2-3 TRBV11-3 CASSTPGGTTDTQYF TGTGCCAGCAGCACCCCGGGGGGAACCACAGATACGCAGTATTTT
TRBD1 - TRBJ1-2 TRBV18 CASSTTGQTNYGYTF TGTGCCAGCTCAACTACGGGACAGACTAACTATGGCTACACCTTC
- few TRBJ1-5 TRBV2 CASATQGNQPQHF TGTGCCAGCGCGACACAGGGTAATCAGCCCCAGCATTTT
- - TRBJ1-2 TRBV15 CATSRLDSNYGYTF TGTGCCACCAGCCGCCTAGACAGTAACTATGGCTACACCTTC
- - TRBJ2-1 TRBV7-8 CASSLGDLKTILVDNEQFF TGTGCCAGCAGCTTAGGGGACCTCAAGACCATCCTAGTAGACAATGAGCAGTTCTTC
TRBD1 - TRBJ1-1 TRBV5-6 CASSLRQGNTEAFF TGTGCCAGCAGCCTAAGACAGGGGAACACTGAAGCTTTCTTT
- - TRBJ1-2 TRBV4-3 CASSQEWWGGDYGYTF TGCGCCAGCAGCCAAGAGTGGTGGGGGGGCGACTATGGCTACACCTTC
- - TRBJ2-7 TRBV7-8 CASSLNLGALSGEQYF TGTGCCAGCAGCTTAAATTTAGGGGCCCTGTCTGGCGAGCAGTACTTC
TRBD1 - TRBJ1-2 TRBV6-1 CASSEMDRVYGYTF TGTGCCAGCAGTGAGATGGACAGGGTTTATGGCTACACCTTC
- once TRBJ1-1 TRBV15 CATSRDGQMDTEAFF TGTGCCACCAGCAGAGATGGGCAGATGGACACTGAAGCTTTCTTT
TRBD2 - TRBJ2-1 TRBV2 CASSEVGTTEQFF TGTGCCAGCAGTGAAGTCGGGACTACAGAGCAGTTCTTC